Listed here is a single T cell receptor beta chain. Clones were read by immunoSEQ multiplex PCR, and TCRdb kept only the in-frame ones, dropping some. The top ten clones hold approximately 5.2% of a sample with about 110,000 clones, roughly 87% of them seen once. The CDR3 is 19 amino acids. V gave up 5 bases and J gave up 4 bases; unmatched junction bases: 21. From germline, CDR1 is SGHTA and CDR2 FQGNSA. This specimen belongs to a study of T cell responses to AZD1222 COVID-19 vaccine. The clonotype originates from an adult in good health. The chain employs TRBV7-2 and TRBJ2-7, with 9 nucleotides matching TRBD1. Sequenced material: peripheral blood, taken on day 0 of AZD1222 vaccination. CDR3 sequence: CASSARQGVIALLNYEQYF. The CDR3 DNA reads TGTGCCAGCAGCGCCCGACAGGGGGTAATCGCCCTCTTGAATTACGAGCAGTACTTC.